This is a list of T cell receptor beta chains from one sample in a study of cytomegalovirus exposure and HLA in healthy donors. The protocol was immunoSEQ multiplex PCR, while the TCRdb copy is restricted to in-frame clones and leaves out a portion. The sample data list 95,000 to 150,000 clones. The specimen sequenced was PBMCs. Receptors originate from a man aged 40-50 years in good health and CMV-seronegative. CDR3s include the opening cysteine and the closing phenylalanine or tryptophan. Each record gives: J gene, V gene, D gene, CDR3 protein, CDR3 DNA. The D gene is left open where the match is weak.

j_call: TRBJ2-7
v_call: TRBV4-2
d_call: TRBD2
cdr3_aa: CASSQVRTSGSSSYEQYF
cdr3_nt: TGTGCCAGCAGCCAAGTCCGTACTAGCGGGTCTAGCTCCTACGAGCAGTACTTC

j_call: TRBJ2-7
v_call: TRBV5-4
d_call: TRBD1
cdr3_aa: CASSWVDRGNFEQYF
cdr3_nt: TGTGCCAGCAGCTGGGTCGACAGGGGCAACTTCGAGCAGTACTTC

j_call: TRBJ2-1
v_call: TRBV6-5
d_call: .
cdr3_aa: CASSYAGNPPHNEQFF
cdr3_nt: TGTGCCAGCAGTTACGCGGGGAACCCCCCCCACAATGAGCAGTTCTTC

j_call: TRBJ1-5
v_call: TRBV5-6
d_call: .
cdr3_aa: CASSLGRRNQPQHF
cdr3_nt: TGTGCCAGCAGCTTGGGGCGGAGAAATCAGCCCCAGCATTTT

j_call: TRBJ2-7
v_call: TRBV18
d_call: TRBD2
cdr3_aa: CASSPPGTSGTHEQYF
cdr3_nt: TGTGCCAGCTCACCCCCCGGGACTAGCGGGACCCACGAGCAGTACTTC

j_call: TRBJ2-3
v_call: TRBV10-3
d_call: TRBD2
cdr3_aa: CAISGDREGNWSNTQYF
cdr3_nt: TGTGCCATCAGTGGAGATCGGGAGGGCAATTGGTCGAATACGCAGTATTTT

j_call: TRBJ2-3
v_call: TRBV5-1
d_call: .
cdr3_aa: CASSLEGGSSKDTQYF
cdr3_nt: TGCGCCAGCAGCTTGGAGGGCGGGTCATCAAAGGATACGCAGTATTTT

j_call: TRBJ2-1
v_call: TRBV6-4
d_call: TRBD2
cdr3_aa: CASSATGLAGSIEQFF
cdr3_nt: TGTGCCAGCAGCGCGACGGGACTAGCGGGAAGCATTGAGCAGTTCTTC

j_call: TRBJ2-5
v_call: TRBV4-2
d_call: TRBD2
cdr3_aa: CASSRDFGNSGIEGTQYF
cdr3_nt: TGTGCCAGCAGCCGGGATTTCGGGAATAGCGGGATAGAGGGGACCCAGTACTTC

j_call: TRBJ1-2
v_call: TRBV15
d_call: .
cdr3_aa: CATSSLGGTVYGYTF
cdr3_nt: TGTGCCACCAGCAGCCTCGGAGGGACGGTATATGGCTACACCTTC

j_call: TRBJ2-7
v_call: TRBV5-5
d_call: TRBD2
cdr3_aa: CASSLGGLVTYEQYF
cdr3_nt: TGTGCCAGCAGCTTGGGGGGACTAGTAACCTACGAGCAGTACTTC

j_call: TRBJ2-7
v_call: TRBV5-1
d_call: TRBD2
cdr3_aa: CASSLAGLAGEGEQYF
cdr3_nt: TGCGCCAGCAGCTTGGCCGGACTAGCGGGAGAGGGAGAGCAGTACTTC

j_call: TRBJ1-1
v_call: TRBV7-3
d_call: .
cdr3_aa: CASSFQGADTEAFF
cdr3_nt: TGTGCCAGCAGCTTTCAAGGGGCCGACACTGAAGCTTTCTTT

j_call: TRBJ2-1
v_call: TRBV4-1
d_call: TRBD2
cdr3_aa: CASSQAASGSNEQFF
cdr3_nt: TGCGCCAGCAGCCAAGCGGCTAGCGGGAGCAATGAGCAGTTCTTC

j_call: TRBJ1-2
v_call: TRBV6-1
d_call: .
cdr3_aa: CASGPGVSGYTF
cdr3_nt: TGTGCCAGCGGACCAGGGGTGTCTGGCTACACCTTC

j_call: TRBJ2-7
v_call: TRBV6-5
d_call: TRBD2
cdr3_aa: CASSWGGGRNEQYF
cdr3_nt: TGTGCCAGCAGTTGGGGCGGGGGGCGAAACGAGCAGTACTTC

j_call: TRBJ2-6
v_call: TRBV4-1
d_call: .
cdr3_aa: CASSQGRGSGANVLTF
cdr3_nt: TGCGCCAGCAGCCAAGGACGGGGCTCTGGGGCCAACGTCCTGACTTTC

j_call: TRBJ2-1
v_call: TRBV5-6
d_call: TRBD1
cdr3_aa: CASSPGTGWHNEQFF
cdr3_nt: TGTGCCAGCAGCCCCGGGACAGGGTGGCACAATGAGCAGTTCTTC

j_call: TRBJ1-5
v_call: TRBV7-2
d_call: TRBD1
cdr3_aa: CASTDRANQPQHF
cdr3_nt: TGTGCCAGCACGGACAGGGCCAATCAGCCCCAGCATTTT

j_call: TRBJ1-4
v_call: TRBV2
d_call: TRBD1
cdr3_aa: CASKDRLSEKLFF
cdr3_nt: TGTGCCAGCAAGGACAGGCTGTCTGAAAAACTGTTTTTT

j_call: TRBJ1-2
v_call: TRBV6-1
d_call: .
cdr3_aa: CASSVSSYGYTF
cdr3_nt: TGTGCCAGCAGTGTCTCGAGTTATGGCTACACCTTC

j_call: TRBJ2-7
v_call: TRBV9
d_call: .
cdr3_aa: CASSSREQTYEQYF
cdr3_nt: TGTGCCAGCAGCTCCAGGGAACAGACCTACGAGCAGTACTTC

j_call: TRBJ2-1
v_call: TRBV7-2
d_call: .
cdr3_aa: CASSLLVNEQFF
cdr3_nt: TGTGCCAGCAGCTTATTAGTAAATGAGCAGTTCTTC

j_call: TRBJ2-3
v_call: TRBV7-9
d_call: TRBD2
cdr3_aa: CASSERRGGDTQYF
cdr3_nt: TGTGCCAGCAGTGAGAGGAGGGGAGGGGATACGCAGTATTTT

j_call: TRBJ2-1
v_call: TRBV27
d_call: .
cdr3_aa: CASTRGSSYNEQFF
cdr3_nt: TGTGCCAGCACCCGAGGTAGCTCCTACAATGAGCAGTTCTTC

j_call: TRBJ2-4
v_call: TRBV28
d_call: .
cdr3_aa: CASSPPRLRGLAKNIQYF
cdr3_nt: TGTGCCAGCAGTCCCCCGCGGCTGAGAGGGTTAGCCAAAAACATTCAGTACTTC

j_call: TRBJ2-7
v_call: TRBV7-8
d_call: TRBD1
cdr3_aa: CASRTGTGENYEQYF
cdr3_nt: TGTGCCAGCAGAACCGGGACAGGGGAGAACTACGAGCAGTACTTC

j_call: TRBJ1-5
v_call: TRBV6-1
d_call: TRBD1
cdr3_aa: CASSELKGANSNQPQHF
cdr3_nt: TGTGCCAGCAGTGAGCTAAAGGGGGCGAATAGCAATCAGCCCCAGCATTTT

j_call: TRBJ2-3
v_call: TRBV4-3
d_call: .
cdr3_aa: CASSQDGGASTDTQYF
cdr3_nt: TGCGCCAGCAGCCAAGATGGGGGGGCTAGCACAGATACGCAGTATTTT

j_call: TRBJ2-4
v_call: TRBV5-6
d_call: TRBD2
cdr3_aa: CASSSSIRGGAKNIQYF
cdr3_nt: TGTGCCAGCAGCTCGTCCATTCGGGGAGGGGCCAAAAACATTCAGTACTTC

j_call: TRBJ2-1
v_call: TRBV1
d_call: .
cdr3_aa: CTSSQEESSGNQYNEQFF
cdr3_nt: TGCACCAGCAGCCAAGAGGAGTCTAGCGGAAATCAATACAATGAGCAGTTCTTC

j_call: TRBJ2-4
v_call: TRBV19
d_call: TRBD2
cdr3_aa: CASSIVTSGRRNAKNIQYF
cdr3_nt: TGTGCCAGTAGTATAGTAACTAGCGGGAGGAGGAACGCCAAAAACATTCAGTACTTC

j_call: TRBJ1-1
v_call: TRBV5-1
d_call: .
cdr3_aa: CASSLDGGVNTEAFF
cdr3_nt: TGCGCCAGCAGCTTGGACGGAGGGGTGAACACTGAAGCTTTCTTT